Listed below are T cell receptor beta chains from one sample, sequenced in a study of blood T cell repertoires in COVID-19. Assay used: immunoSEQ multiplex PCR; TCRdb lists only in-frame clones, some missing. This repertoire shows around 270,000 clones, around 88% found once; its top ten account for roughly 1.8%. The sequenced material came from peripheral blood. The receptor set was obtained from a man aged 25-45 years with active or convalescent COVID-19. Each CDR3 is given with its conserved first and last residue. Fields, in order: V gene, CDR3 protein.

v_gene: TRBV7-7
CDR3aa: CASSPDSLITGELFF

v_gene: TRBV19
CDR3aa: CASTSDRSSSYNEQFF

v_gene: TRBV19
CDR3aa: CASSTGTLLHEQYF

v_gene: TRBV2
CDR3aa: CASSESLAGDNEQFF

v_gene: TRBV12-3/TRBV12-4
CDR3aa: CASSSGTGEKLFF

v_gene: TRBV5-1
CDR3aa: CASSLTSGGVSETQYF

v_gene: TRBV7-9
CDR3aa: CASSLGTGGETQYF

v_gene: TRBV6-2/TRBV6-3
CDR3aa: CASSSAAGGASLHNEQFF

v_gene: TRBV5-4
CDR3aa: CASSYSLDTQYF

v_gene: TRBV3-1/TRBV3-2
CDR3aa: CASSQRNNQIAQHF

v_gene: TRBV19
CDR3aa: CASSRAPGRETQYF

v_gene: TRBV3-1/TRBV3-2
CDR3aa: CASSLNTGHYGYTF